The 16 T cell receptor beta chains given below trace back to one sample, sequenced in a study of blood T cell repertoires in COVID-19. Method: immunoSEQ multiplex PCR; TCRdb's copy keeps in-frame clones and lacks some. This table holds under 150,000 clones, 80% found once. The sequenced sample consisted of peripheral blood. Every receptor here comes from a woman in her fifties or sixties with acute or convalescent COVID-19.

The chain combines TRBV6-6 with TRBJ1-5; TRBD1 is a possible D gene (5 bases). The CDR3 extends over 15 amino acids. CDR1 is MNHNY, CDR2 SVGAGI, per germline (reference sequence). Trimming took off 6 bases at V and 7 bases at J, with 19 bases between the two ends. The CDR3 here is CASSLTMGLRQPQHF. CDR3 sequence (DNA): TGTGCCAGCAGCCTTACTATGGGACTGCGGCAGCCCCAGCATTTT.

The chain couples TRBV19 to TRBJ2-1; 8 positions agree with TRBD2. The CDR3 length is 16 residues. Trimming cost V 3 bases and J 3 bases; bases outside gene matches: 7. In germline, CDR1 is LNHDA, CDR2 SQIVND (reference sequence). For the CDR3, the DNA is TGTGCCAGTAGTATGTCGGGGGGGGCCTACTACAATGAGCAGTTCTTC. This sequence encodes CASSMSGGAYYNEQFF. The entire variable domain, with the rest obtained from reference TRBV19 and TRBJ2-1, is as follows: DGGITQSPKYLFRKEGQNVTLSCEQNLNHDAMYWYRQDPGQGLRLIYYSQIVNDFQKGDIAEGYSVSREKKESFPLTVTSAQKNPTAFYLCASSMSGGAYYNEQFFGPGTRLTVL.

The gene calls are TRBV7-2 and TRBJ2-7; TRBD1 agrees at 7 bases. The ends lost 3 bases at V and 6 bases at J; junction bases unmatched: 11. The germline V gene encodes CDR1 SGHTA and CDR2 FQGNSA. This CDR3 is built from 15 residues. CDR3 sequence: CASSFGTEPVLEQYF. The CDR3 bases are TGTGCCAGCAGCTTTGGGACAGAACCCGTGCTCGAGCAGTACTTC.

In this sample, this clone turned up once. This sequence joins TRBV3-1 (or the pseudogene TRBV3-2) and TRBJ1-5, with 7 bases aligning to TRBD1. CDR3 size: 16 residues. J was trimmed by 4 bases and V by 3 bases; bases with no gene match: 9. The germline gives CDR1 LGHDT, CDR2 YNNKEL (reference sequence). The CDR3 sequence is CASSQFWDSPNQPQHF. CDR3 bases: TGTGCCAGCAGCCAGTTCTGGGACAGCCCAAATCAGCCCCAGCATTTT.

This clone showed up just once. This chain joins TRBV19 and TRBJ1-3; TRBD1 aligns across 7 bases. V was clipped by 3 bases and J by 0 bases; unmatched bases: 2. CDR1 and CDR2 (germline): LNHDA, SQIVND (reference sequence). This CDR3 region has 15 residues. The CDR3 DNA is TGTGCCAGTAGTATTTGGACAGGCTCTGGAAACACCATATATTTT. Translation: CASSIWTGSGNTIYF.

The chain is built from TRBV7-3 and TRBJ2-2; 9 nucleotides match TRBD2. The CDR3 sequence is 16 residues long. Germline V gene data show CDR1 as SGHTA and CDR2 as FQGTGA. V trimming: 5 bases; J trimming: 1 base; junction bases outside the gene matches: 5. CDR3 DNA sequence: TGTGCCAGCAGCGCATTTAGCGGGGGGAACACCGGGGAGCTGTTTTTT. This gives the protein CASSAFSGGNTGELFF.

The CDR3 reads CASTQQNTYEQYF. The CDR3 coding sequence is TGTGCCAGCACACAGCAAAATACCTACGAGCAGTACTTC. This chain joins TRBV6-5 and TRBJ2-7; D ambiguous. Trimming shortened V by 7 bases and J by 2 bases, and 12 bases separated the two germline ends. The CDR3 covers 13 residues. From germline, CDR1 is MNHEY and CDR2 SVGAGI.

This clone was detected once. The chain couples TRBV12-3 or TRBV12-4 to TRBJ2-7; 8 nucleotides align to TRBD1. Unmatched junction bases numbered 2, after V lost 8 bases and J lost 5 bases. The CDR3 consists of 11 residues. Written as DNA, the CDR3 is TGTGCCAGCTCGGACAGGGACGAGCAGTACTTC. Translation: CASSDRDEQYF.

This clone was seen once. The rearrangement uses TRBV30 and TRBJ2-3, with D perhaps matching TRBD2 (6 bases). Trimming took 3 bases from V and 0 from J, leaving 10 bases between them. This CDR3 is 14 amino acids long. Germline loops: CDR1 GTSNPN, CDR2 SVGIG (reference sequence). The CDR3: CAWRGGLSTDTQYF. CDR3 DNA sequence: TGTGCCTGGAGGGGGGGACTTAGCACAGATACGCAGTATTTT.

This clone came up once. The chain couples TRBV24-1 to TRBJ1-2; D is unclear. CDR1 KGHDR and CDR2 SFDVKD come from the germline V gene. The V end was cut by 5 bases, the J end by 8 bases, with 8 bases between. The CDR3 is 11 amino acids. CDR3 nucleotide sequence: TGTGCCACCAGTGGAGGATTCGGCTACACCTTC. Its protein is CATSGGFGYTF.

This clone was seen only a few times. The CDR3 protein is CASSLEWRGDTGELFF. DNA of the CDR3: TGTGCCAGCAGCTTGGAGTGGCGGGGGGACACCGGGGAGCTGTTTTTT. The chain carries TRBV5-6 and TRBJ2-2, with TRBD2 matching over 8 bases. With V trimmed by 0 bases and J by 3 bases, 4 bases remained unmatched. The V gene's germline CDR1 is SGHDT and CDR2 YYEEEE. CDR3 length equals 16 residues.

This chain uses TRBV19 with TRBJ2-1; D remains ambiguous. Deletions cut 5 bases from V and 2 bases from J, with 7 bases between. CDR3 length: 13 amino acids. Germline-derived CDR1 and CDR2 are LNHDA and SQIVND (reference sequence). The DNA for the CDR3 is TGTGCCAGTAGTTACGGAGCCTACAATGAGCAGTTCTTC. Translated: CASSYGAYNEQFF.

This chain connects TRBV20-1 to TRBJ2-3; the D gene is possibly TRBD1 (6 bases). The germline CDR1 and CDR2 sequences are DFQATT and SNEGSKA (reference sequence). The CDR3 has 14 amino acids. With 3 bases removed from V and 1 base from J, the gap between germline ends came to 11 bases. As DNA, the CDR3 is TGCAGTGCTAGTGGGACATTGGGCACAGATACGCAGTATTTT. Encoded protein: CSASGTLGTDTQYF.

The J gene is TRBJ2-7, the V gene TRBV19, with D perhaps matching TRBD2 (7 bases). The CDR3 is 16 residues long. With 6 bases removed from V and 0 bases from J, the gap between germline ends came to 18 bases. The germline gives CDR1 LNHDA, CDR2 SQIVND (reference sequence). As DNA, the CDR3 is TGTGCCAGTAGGCCCCGGGGAGGGGGAGGCTCCTACGAGCAGTACTTC. Translation: CASRPRGGGGSYEQYF.

This clone showed up just a few times. The rearrangement joins TRBV25-1 to TRBJ2-7, with a tentative D call TRBD2 (7 bases). Germline values: CDR1 MGHDK, CDR2 SYGVNS. V lost 5 bases to trimming and J lost 3 bases, with 11 bases between them. This CDR3 is 13 amino acids long. The CDR3 loop is CASSPGGLYEQYF. CDR3 nucleotides: TGTGCCAGCAGTCCGGGGGGCCTCTACGAGCAGTACTTC.

Note on this clone: One end of the junction does not line up with germline, which may come from a read error. V gene TRBV9 combines with J gene TRBJ1-3; TRBD1 matches 7 bases. Per germline, CDR1 SGDLS and CDR2 YYNGEE. The CDR3 sequence is 14 residues long. The CDR3 nucleotides are TGTGCCAGCAACGTACAGGGGACTGGAAACACCATATATTTT. As protein: CASNVQGTGNTIYF. The variable domain in full, completed from reference TRBV9 and TRBJ1-3, reads DSGVTQTPKHLITATGQRVTLRCSPRSGDLSVYWYQQSLDQGLQFLIQYYNGEERAKGNILERFSAQQFPDLHSELNLSSLELGDSALYFCASNVQGTGNTIYFGEGSWLTVV.